The 26 T cell receptor beta chains reported below all come from one sample, sequenced in a study of blood T cell repertoires in COVID-19. Sequencing used immunoSEQ multiplex PCR; TCRdb keeps in-frame clones, though not all of them. Of 95,000 to 110,000 clones listed, around 92% are singletons. Sequenced: peripheral blood. Receptors originate from a middle-aged man with active or convalescent COVID-19.

The rearrangement uses TRBV27 and TRBJ2-2, with D possibly being TRBD1 (6 bases). Germline V gene data show CDR1 as MNHEY and CDR2 as SMNVEV (reference sequence). This CDR3 is 16 amino acids long. V gave up 9 bases and J gave up 1 base, with 18 bases separating them. The CDR3 DNA reads TGTGCCAGTTTCGCCACCTTACAGGGGAACACCGGGGAGCTGTTTTTT. Translation gives CASFATLQGNTGELFF.

The V and J genes are TRBV6-6 and TRBJ2-7, with D tentatively TRBD1 (6 bases). CDR3 length equals 13 residues. The ends were cut back, 7 bases at V and 6 bases at J, with 16 bases in the middle. CDR1 is MNHNY, CDR2 SVGAGI, per germline (reference sequence). CDR3 in DNA: TGTGCCAGCACACAGGGCTTAGATCTCGAGCAGTACTTC. As protein: CASTQGLDLEQYF.

This chain joins TRBV5-1 and TRBJ1-1, with 7 bases matching TRBD1. The germline V gene encodes CDR1 SGHRS and CDR2 YFSETQ. Trimming removed 5 bases from V and 8 bases from J; junction bases left unmatched: 3. The CDR3 length is 11 residues. The CDR3 nucleotides are TGCGCCAGCAGGCTACAGGGGGAAGCTTTCTTT. It is translated as CASRLQGEAFF.

CDR3 loop: CASSSSGRTRTDTQYF. The DNA of the CDR3 is TGTGCCAGCAGTTCGAGCGGGAGAACAAGGACAGATACGCAGTATTTT. The V gene is TRBV28, the J gene TRBJ2-3; 8 bases match TRBD2. Germline CDR1 and CDR2: MDHEN and SYDVKM. The CDR3 covers 16 residues. V trimming: 4 bases; J trimming: 3 bases; junction bases outside the gene matches: 9.

CDR3 loop: CASSFVMEKLFF. The CDR3 DNA is TGTGCCAGCAGCTTCGTTATGGAAAAACTGTTTTTT. The chain employs TRBV11-2 and TRBJ1-4; unclear D gene. Per germline, CDR1 SGHAT and CDR2 FQNNGV. The CDR3 consists of 12 residues. V was trimmed by 3 bases and J by 8 bases, leaving 7 bases between them.

The CDR3 DNA reads as TGTGCCAGCAGCTTAGAAGCCAGCACAGATACGCAGTATTTT. Its protein is CASSLEASTDTQYF. The genes are TRBV11-3 and TRBJ2-3; D uncertain. CDR3 length: 14 residues. V gave up 0 bases and J gave up 0 bases, with 4 bases separating them. The germline gives CDR1 SGHNT, CDR2 YENEEA.

The chain links TRBV5-1 to TRBJ2-1; D perhaps matches TRBD2 (5 bases). V gave up 1 base and J gave up 4 bases, with 9 bases separating them. Germline CDR1 reads SGHRS; CDR2 reads YFSETQ. The CDR3 loop spans 14 amino acids. In DNA, the CDR3 is TGCGCCAGCAGCTTGACTAGTCCTTACAATGAGCAGTTCTTC. It codes for CASSLTSPYNEQFF.

This clone was seen more than once but under ten times. The rearrangement joins TRBV5-4 to TRBJ2-2, with a tentative D call TRBD2 (6 bases). The germline V and J ends were trimmed by 4 bases and 7 bases, with 11 bases remaining between them. CDR3 size: 13 residues. Germline V gene data show CDR1 as SGHNT and CDR2 as YYREEE (reference sequence). In DNA, the CDR3 is TGTGCCAGCAGCACACGGGGGATCGGGGAGCTGTTTTTT. Translation: CASSTRGIGELFF.

A few counts support this clone. The chain has TRBV11-2 and TRBJ1-3; TRBD1 is a possible D gene (5 bases). Per germline, CDR1 SGHAT and CDR2 FQNNGV. CDR3 size: 16 residues. V was trimmed by 3 bases and J by 0 bases, leaving 12 bases between them. DNA for the CDR3: TGTGCCAGCAGCTTGAGGTACAGGAGCTCTGGAAACACCATATATTTT. Its translation is CASSLRYRSSGNTIYF.

The gene calls are TRBV5-1 and TRBJ2-3, with no clear D. CDR1 is SGHRS and CDR2 is YFSETQ in the germline V gene. Trimming pared 0 bases from V and 2 bases from J, leaving 10 bases between. CDR3 length: 15 residues. Here the CDR3 DNA reads TGCGCCAGCAGCTTGGATCCAGTCTCCACAGATACGCAGTATTTT. Amino acids: CASSLDPVSTDTQYF.

The rearrangement links TRBV7-8 to TRBJ1-5; weak D call: TRBD1 (6 bases). Germline assignment: CDR1 SGHVS and CDR2 FQNEAQ. Trimming shortened V by 1 base and J by 6 bases, and 16 bases separated the two germline ends. There are 16 residues in the CDR3. In nucleotides, the CDR3 is TGTGCCAGCAGCTTAGAGATGGCAGGGGTTAGTCAGCCCCAGCATTTT. It yields the protein CASSLEMAGVSQPQHF. Drawing the rest from reference TRBV7-8 and TRBJ1-5, the complete variable domain is GAGVSQSPRYKVAKRGQDVALRCDPISGHVSLFWYQQALGQGPEFLTYFQNEAQLDKSGLPSDRFFAERPEGSVSTLKIQRTQQEDSAVYLCASSLEMAGVSQPQHFGDGTRLSIL.

The V gene is TRBV6-6, the J gene TRBJ2-7; a possible D gene is TRBD2 (6 bases). This CDR3 spans 15 amino acids. The germline V gene encodes CDR1 MNHNY and CDR2 SVGAGI (reference sequence). V was trimmed by 2 bases and J by 5 bases, leaving 16 bases between them. CDR3 nucleotides: TGTGCCAGCAGTTACCGGGGCGGGATAAAAAACGAGCAGTACTTC. Its translation: CASSYRGGIKNEQYF.

This clone was recorded once. V and J are TRBV6-2 or TRBV6-3 and TRBJ2-1; 10 bases are a match to TRBD1. Germline V CDR1 and CDR2: MNHEY, SVGEGT. The V segment lost 5 bases and the J segment 3 bases; nucleotides outside the gene matches: 7. There are 16 residues in the CDR3. The CDR3 spells CASSTTRDRGYNEQFF. CDR3 sequence (DNA): TGTGCCAGCAGTACAACCCGGGACAGGGGCTACAATGAGCAGTTCTTC.

The chain carries TRBV6-2 or TRBV6-3 and TRBJ2-3, with a tentative D call TRBD2 (5 bases). The germline gives CDR1 MNHEY, CDR2 SVGEGT. Trimming removed 8 bases from V and 6 bases from J, with 15 bases in between. This CDR3 is 13 amino acids long. In nucleotides, the CDR3 is TGTGCCAGCGGCCCCGGGAACGGGGATACGCAGTATTTT. Protein product: CASGPGNGDTQYF.

The chain combines TRBV30 with TRBJ1-3, with D unclear. Germline V lookup: CDR1 GTSNPN, CDR2 SVGIG (reference sequence). CDR3 length: 13 amino acids. Trimming removed 0 bases at V and 2 bases at J, with 5 bases between. CDR3 loop: CAWSVQTGNTIYF. For the CDR3, the DNA is TGTGCCTGGAGTGTTCAGACTGGAAACACCATATATTTT.

The V gene is TRBV10-3, the J gene TRBJ1-2; D is ambiguous. This CDR3 comprises 16 residues. V lost 0 bases and J 1 base, leaving 12 bases between the germline ends. Germline loops: CDR1 ENHRY, CDR2 SYGVKD. The CDR3 region is CAISESKFLLNYGYTF. The CDR3 DNA follows: TGTGCCATCAGTGAGTCTAAATTCCTCCTTAACTATGGCTACACCTTC.

This clone was observed once. The rearrangement links TRBV7-9 to TRBJ2-7, with 9 nucleotides matching TRBD2. With V trimmed by 6 bases and J by 3 bases, 9 bases remained unmatched. The length of the CDR3 is 15 residues. In germline, CDR1 is SEHNR, CDR2 FQNEAQ (reference sequence). The CDR3 sequence: CASSPLAGGVYEQYF. The CDR3 DNA follows: TGTGCCAGCAGTCCCCTGGCGGGAGGGGTCTACGAGCAGTACTTC.

The chain recombines TRBV19 with TRBJ2-7; a possible D gene is TRBD1 (6 bases). V was pared by 7 bases and J by 2 bases, with 15 bases between. Germline loops: CDR1 LNHDA, CDR2 SQIVND (reference sequence). This CDR3 is 14 amino acids long. The CDR3 DNA reads TGTGCCAGTACCCCGTCAGGGGAAACCTACGAGCAGTACTTC. Translated: CASTPSGETYEQYF.

Comment on this clone: Other nucleotide sequences from this sample produce the same CDR3. V gene TRBV5-1 combines with J gene TRBJ1-1, with D possibly being TRBD1 (6 bases). V lost 4 bases and J lost 0, with 7 bases in between. The germline CDR1 and CDR2 sequences are SGHRS and YFSETQ. The CDR3 is made up of 13 amino acids. The CDR3 spells CASSRTVNTEAFF. In nucleotides, the CDR3 is TGCGCCAGCAGCCGGACAGTGAACACTGAAGCTTTCTTT.

The CDR3 DNA reads as TGCGCCAGCAGCCTTGGGACAAGGAACACTGAAGCTTTCTTT. Translated: CASSLGTRNTEAFF. V is TRBV5-1 and J is TRBJ1-1, with a weak D call TRBD1 (6 bases). Trimming left V 4 bases short and J 1 base short, with 11 bases between. Germline lookup yields CDR1 SGHRS and CDR2 YFSETQ. The CDR3 has 14 amino acids.

This rearrangement joins TRBV4-3 to TRBJ1-2; D is perhaps TRBD1 (5 bases). V lost 2 bases and J lost 7, with 14 bases in between. CDR1 LGHNA and CDR2 YSLEER come from the germline V gene. The CDR3 is 14 residues long. DNA for the CDR3: TGCGCCAGCAGCCAATTGGGGACTGGCAGTGGCTACACCTTC. It translates to CASSQLGTGSGYTF.

V usage is TRBV19 and J usage is TRBJ1-6; D unresolved. The ends were cut back, 1 base at V and 8 bases at J, with 6 bases in the middle. The germline V gene encodes CDR1 LNHDA and CDR2 SQIVND (reference sequence). There are 13 residues in the CDR3. CDR3 loop: CASSIALDSPLHF. The DNA of the CDR3 is TGTGCCAGTAGTATAGCACTGGATTCACCCCTCCACTTT.

The count of this clone is one. The CDR3 DNA reads TGTGCCAGCTCACGGGGACAGCGCACAGATACGCAGTATTTT. Its protein is CASSRGQRTDTQYF. The chain links TRBV18 to TRBJ2-3, with TRBD1 identical over 7 bases. This CDR3 is built from 14 residues. Germline CDR1 reads KGHSH; CDR2 reads LQKENI. The V gene end was trimmed by 4 bases and the J gene end by 1 base; junction bases not matched to a gene: 2.

The rearrangement links TRBV18 to TRBJ1-1; TRBD1 matches 7 bases. Germline V gene data show CDR1 as KGHSH and CDR2 as LQKENI. With 4 bases clipped from V and 3 bases from J, the junction kept 8 bases outside the gene matches. This CDR3 spans 15 amino acids. CDR3 sequence: CASSRSTQGDTEAFF. The CDR3 bases are TGTGCCAGCTCACGGTCAACGCAGGGGGACACTGAAGCTTTCTTT.

In its sample, this clone was seen a few times. The chain uses TRBV25-1 and TRBJ1-5, with D uncertain. This CDR3 contains 14 residues. V lost 3 bases and J 7 bases, leaving 13 bases between the germline ends. CDR1 is MGHDK and CDR2 is SYGVNS in the germline V gene. CDR3 sequence reads: CASSDEALSQPQHF. Here the CDR3 DNA reads TGTGCCAGCAGTGATGAGGCCCTCTCCCAGCCCCAGCATTTT.

The rearrangement uses TRBV6-5 and TRBJ1-1; 7 bases map to TRBD1. The CDR3 is made up of 14 amino acids. Germline lookup yields CDR1 MNHEY and CDR2 SVGAGI. Losses at the gene ends were 6 bases for V and 1 base for J; bases not matched to a gene: 5. DNA for the CDR3: TGTGCCAGCAGGGAGGGGACAGCGAACACTGAAGCTTTCTTT. This codes for CASREGTANTEAFF.